The TCR beta chain under discussion was sequenced for a study of cytomegalovirus exposure and HLA in healthy donors. General observations from the study: TRBV6-2, TRBV6-3 and some other V segments were unresolvable in 87-base-pair reads. Specificity of three CMV-associated chains for CMV antigens was verified in vitro. A later analysis found common viral pathogens apparently linked to several of the most significant clusters.

About this clone itself: Its target is not known.

PCR employed 60 Vbeta and 13 Jbeta primers. Data came from immunoSEQ multiplex PCR; TCRdb stores just in-frame clones and leaves some out. The top ten hold roughly 6.4% of the sample, which has about 160,000 clones, 55% to 70% seen once. The ends lost 7 bases at V and 6 bases at J; junction bases unmatched: 10. Germline lookup yields CDR1 SGHTA and CDR2 FQGNSA. This CDR3 comprises 16 residues. Specimen: PBMCs. The clonotype originates from a woman aged 60-75 years in good health and CMV-seropositive. This sequence joins TRBV7-2 and TRBJ2-7; TRBD2 matches 15 bases. This CDR3 reads CASNPGLAGGSVEQYF. CDR3 sequence (DNA): TGTGCCAGCAACCCAGGACTAGCGGGAGGGTCTGTCGAGCAGTACTTC.